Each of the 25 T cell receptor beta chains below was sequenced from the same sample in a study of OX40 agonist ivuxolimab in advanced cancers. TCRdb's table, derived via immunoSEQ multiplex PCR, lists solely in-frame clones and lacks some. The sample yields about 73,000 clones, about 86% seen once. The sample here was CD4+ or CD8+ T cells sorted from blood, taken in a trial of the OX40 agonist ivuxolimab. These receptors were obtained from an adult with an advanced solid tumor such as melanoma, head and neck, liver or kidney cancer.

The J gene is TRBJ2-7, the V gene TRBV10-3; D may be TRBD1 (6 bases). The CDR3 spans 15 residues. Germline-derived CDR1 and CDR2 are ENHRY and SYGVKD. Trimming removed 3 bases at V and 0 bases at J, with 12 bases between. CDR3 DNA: TGTGCCATCAGTGAAACGACAGGACCCTCCTACGAGCAGTACTTC. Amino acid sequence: CAISETTGPSYEQYF.

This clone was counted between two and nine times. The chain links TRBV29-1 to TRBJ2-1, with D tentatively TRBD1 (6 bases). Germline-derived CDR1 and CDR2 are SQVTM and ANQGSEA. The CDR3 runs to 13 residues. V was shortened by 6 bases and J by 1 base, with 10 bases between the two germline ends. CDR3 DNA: TGCAGCGTCCAGGGGCTGTCCTACAATGAGCAGTTCTTC. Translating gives CSVQGLSYNEQFF.

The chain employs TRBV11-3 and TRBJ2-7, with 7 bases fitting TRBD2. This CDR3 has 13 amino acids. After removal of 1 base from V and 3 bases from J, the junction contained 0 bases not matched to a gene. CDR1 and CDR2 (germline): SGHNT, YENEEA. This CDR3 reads CASSLGEGYEQYF. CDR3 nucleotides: TGTGCCAGCAGCTTAGGGGAGGGCTACGAGCAGTACTTC.

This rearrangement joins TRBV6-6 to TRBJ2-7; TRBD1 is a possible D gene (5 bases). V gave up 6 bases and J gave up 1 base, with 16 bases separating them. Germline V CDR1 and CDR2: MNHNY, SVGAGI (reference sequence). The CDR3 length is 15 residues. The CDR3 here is CASRTTASQSYEQYF. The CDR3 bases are TGTGCCAGCAGAACGACAGCGAGCCAGTCCTACGAGCAGTACTTC.

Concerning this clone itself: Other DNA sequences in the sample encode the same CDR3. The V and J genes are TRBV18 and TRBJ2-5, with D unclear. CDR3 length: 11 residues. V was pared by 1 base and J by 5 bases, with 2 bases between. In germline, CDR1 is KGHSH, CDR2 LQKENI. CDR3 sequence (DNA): TGTGCCAGCTCACCACAGGAGACCCAGTACTTC. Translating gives CASSPQETQYF.

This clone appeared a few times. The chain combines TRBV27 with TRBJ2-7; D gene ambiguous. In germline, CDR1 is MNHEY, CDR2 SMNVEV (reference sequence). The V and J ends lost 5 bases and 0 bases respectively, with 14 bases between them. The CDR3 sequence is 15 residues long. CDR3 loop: CASSPLIPLSYEQYF. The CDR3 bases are TGTGCCAGCAGTCCTTTGATCCCCCTCTCCTACGAGCAGTACTTC.

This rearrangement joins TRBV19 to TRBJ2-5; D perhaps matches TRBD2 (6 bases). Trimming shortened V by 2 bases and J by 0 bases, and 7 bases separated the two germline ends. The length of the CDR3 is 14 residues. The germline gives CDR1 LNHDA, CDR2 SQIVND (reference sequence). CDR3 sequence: CASSIKRDQETQYF. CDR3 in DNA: TGTGCCAGTAGTATAAAGCGGGACCAAGAGACCCAGTACTTC.

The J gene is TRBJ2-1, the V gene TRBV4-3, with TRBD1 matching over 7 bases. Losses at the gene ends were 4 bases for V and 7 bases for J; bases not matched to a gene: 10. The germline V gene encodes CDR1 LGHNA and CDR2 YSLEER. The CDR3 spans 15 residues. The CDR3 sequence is CASSRAPDRANEQFF. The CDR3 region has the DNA TGCGCCAGCAGCCGGGCCCCTGACAGGGCAAATGAGCAGTTCTTC.

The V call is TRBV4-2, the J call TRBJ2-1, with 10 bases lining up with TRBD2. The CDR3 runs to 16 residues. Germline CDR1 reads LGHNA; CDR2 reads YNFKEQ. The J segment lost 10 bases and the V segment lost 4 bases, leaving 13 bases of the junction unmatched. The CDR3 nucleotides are TGTGCCAGCAGCCCCCGGTGGAGCGGGGGGGCCAGCGAGCAGTTCTTC. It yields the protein CASSPRWSGGASEQFF.

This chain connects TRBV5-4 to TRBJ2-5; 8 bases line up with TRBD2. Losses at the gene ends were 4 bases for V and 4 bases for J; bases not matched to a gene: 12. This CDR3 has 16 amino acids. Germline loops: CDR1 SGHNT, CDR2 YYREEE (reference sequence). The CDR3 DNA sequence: TGTGCCAGCAGCCTCCGAGCCGGGGGGGGCCTAGAGACCCAGTACTTC. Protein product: CASSLRAGGGLETQYF.

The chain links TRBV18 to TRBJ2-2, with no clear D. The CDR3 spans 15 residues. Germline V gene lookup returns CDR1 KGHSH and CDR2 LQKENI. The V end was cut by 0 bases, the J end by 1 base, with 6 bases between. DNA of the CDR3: TGTGCCAGCTCACCACCGAACGGGAACACCGGGGAGCTGTTTTTT. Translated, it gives CASSPPNGNTGELFF.

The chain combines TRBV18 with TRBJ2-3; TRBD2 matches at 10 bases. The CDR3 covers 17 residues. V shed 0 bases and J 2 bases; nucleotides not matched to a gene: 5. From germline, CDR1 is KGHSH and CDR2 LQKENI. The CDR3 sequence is CASSPPGTSVNTDTQYF. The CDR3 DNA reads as TGTGCCAGCTCACCACCGGGGACTAGCGTAAACACAGATACGCAGTATTTT.

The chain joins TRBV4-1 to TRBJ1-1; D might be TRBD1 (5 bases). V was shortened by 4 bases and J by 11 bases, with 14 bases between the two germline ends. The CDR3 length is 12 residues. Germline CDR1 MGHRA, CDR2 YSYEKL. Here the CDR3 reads CASSRDENGAFF. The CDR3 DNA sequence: TGCGCCAGCAGCCGGGACGAGAATGGGGCTTTCTTT.

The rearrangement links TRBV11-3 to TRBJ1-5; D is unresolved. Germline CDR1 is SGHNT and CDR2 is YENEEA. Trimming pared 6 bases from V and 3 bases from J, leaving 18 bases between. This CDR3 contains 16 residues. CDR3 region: CASSRFFRSLNQPQHF. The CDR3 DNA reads TGTGCCAGCAGTAGGTTTTTTAGGTCTCTCAATCAGCCCCAGCATTTT.

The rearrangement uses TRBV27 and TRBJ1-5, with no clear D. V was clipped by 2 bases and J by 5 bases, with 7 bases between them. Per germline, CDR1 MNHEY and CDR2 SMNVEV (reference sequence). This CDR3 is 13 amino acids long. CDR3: CASSLAEDQPQHF. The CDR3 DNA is TGTGCCAGCAGTTTAGCAGAGGATCAGCCCCAGCATTTT.

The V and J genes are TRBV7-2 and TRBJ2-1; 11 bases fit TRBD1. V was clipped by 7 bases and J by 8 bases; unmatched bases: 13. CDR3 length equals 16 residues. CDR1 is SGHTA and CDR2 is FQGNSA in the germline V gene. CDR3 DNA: TGTGCCAGCACCGAATCCGGGACAGGGGGGTTGTATGAGCAGTTCTTC. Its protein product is CASTESGTGGLYEQFF.

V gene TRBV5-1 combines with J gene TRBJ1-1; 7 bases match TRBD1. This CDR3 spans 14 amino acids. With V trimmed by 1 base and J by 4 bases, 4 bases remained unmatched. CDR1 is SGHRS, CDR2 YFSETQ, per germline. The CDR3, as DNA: TGCGCCAGCAGCTTGTTACAGGGGAGCACTGAAGCTTTCTTT. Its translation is CASSLLQGSTEAFF. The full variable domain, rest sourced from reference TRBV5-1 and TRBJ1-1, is KAGVTQTPRYLIKTRGQQVTLSCSPISGHRSVSWYQQTPGQGLQFLFEYFSETQRNKGNFPGRFSGRQFSNSRSEMNVSTLELGDSALYLCASSLLQGSTEAFFGQGTRLTVV.

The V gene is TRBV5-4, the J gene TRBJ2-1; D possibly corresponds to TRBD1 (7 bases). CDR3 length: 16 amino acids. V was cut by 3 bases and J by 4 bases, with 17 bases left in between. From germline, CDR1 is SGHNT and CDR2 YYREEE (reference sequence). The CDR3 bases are TGTGCCAGCAGCTCGAAGACGGCAGGGGGGTACAATGAGCAGTTCTTC. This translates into CASSSKTAGGYNEQFF.

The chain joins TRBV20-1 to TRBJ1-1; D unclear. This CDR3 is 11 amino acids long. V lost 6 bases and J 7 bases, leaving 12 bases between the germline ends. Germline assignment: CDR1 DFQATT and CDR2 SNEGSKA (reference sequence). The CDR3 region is CSALRGNEAFF. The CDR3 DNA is TGCAGTGCCCTTCGGGGAAATGAAGCTTTCTTT.

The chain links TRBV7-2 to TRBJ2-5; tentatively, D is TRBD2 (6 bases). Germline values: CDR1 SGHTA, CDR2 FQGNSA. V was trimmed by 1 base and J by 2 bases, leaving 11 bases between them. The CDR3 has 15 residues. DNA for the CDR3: TGTGCCAGCAGCTTAGACGGCGGGGATCAAGAGACCCAGTACTTC. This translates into CASSLDGGDQETQYF.

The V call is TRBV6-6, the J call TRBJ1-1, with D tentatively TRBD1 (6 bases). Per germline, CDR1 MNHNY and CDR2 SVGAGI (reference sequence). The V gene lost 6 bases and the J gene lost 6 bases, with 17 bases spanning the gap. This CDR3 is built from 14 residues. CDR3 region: CASREGGQGAEAFF. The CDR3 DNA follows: TGTGCCAGCAGGGAAGGGGGGCAGGGCGCTGAAGCTTTCTTT.

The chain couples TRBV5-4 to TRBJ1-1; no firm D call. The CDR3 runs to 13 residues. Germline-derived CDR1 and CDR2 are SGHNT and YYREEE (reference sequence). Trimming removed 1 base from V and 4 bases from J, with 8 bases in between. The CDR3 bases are TGTGCCAGCAGCTTGACACTAGGCACTGAAGCTTTCTTT. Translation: CASSLTLGTEAFF.

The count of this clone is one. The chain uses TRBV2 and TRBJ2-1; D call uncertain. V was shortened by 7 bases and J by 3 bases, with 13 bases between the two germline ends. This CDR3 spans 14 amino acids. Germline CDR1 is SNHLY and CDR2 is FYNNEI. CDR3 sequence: CASIGSRNYNEQFF. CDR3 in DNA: TGTGCCAGCATCGGATCGAGGAACTACAATGAGCAGTTCTTC.

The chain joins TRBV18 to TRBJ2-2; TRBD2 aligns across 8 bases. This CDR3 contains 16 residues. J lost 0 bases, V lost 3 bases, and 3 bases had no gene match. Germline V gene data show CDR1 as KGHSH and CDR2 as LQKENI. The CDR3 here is CASSPAGGTNTGELFF. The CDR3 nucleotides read TGTGCCAGCTCACCTGCGGGGGGAACGAACACCGGGGAGCTGTTTTTT.

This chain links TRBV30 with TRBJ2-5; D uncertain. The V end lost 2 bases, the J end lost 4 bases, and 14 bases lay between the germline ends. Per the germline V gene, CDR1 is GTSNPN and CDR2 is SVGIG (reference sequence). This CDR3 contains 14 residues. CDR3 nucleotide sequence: TGTGCCTGGAGTCGACTCGCAGGCGGAGAGACCCAGTACTTC. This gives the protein CAWSRLAGGETQYF.